The 16 T cell receptor beta chains presented below share a single source sample, sequenced in a study of blood T cell repertoires in COVID-19. TCRdb's copy holds only in-frame clones and misses some; the assay was immunoSEQ multiplex PCR. Among fewer than 150,000 clones listed, around three quarters were seen once. The sample was peripheral blood. The receptors shown here come from a man between 70 and 80 years old with acute or convalescent COVID-19.

This clone was seen a single time. V usage is TRBV5-1 and J usage is TRBJ1-4; 8 bases fit TRBD1. J was trimmed by 0 bases and V by 3 bases; bases with no gene match: 1. The CDR3 extends over 15 amino acids. Germline loops: CDR1 SGHRS, CDR2 YFSETQ. Written as DNA, the CDR3 is TGCGCCAGCAGCTCGACAGGGGCAACTAATGAAAAACTGTTTTTT. Translated: CASSSTGATNEKLFF.

J is TRBJ1-1 and V is TRBV7-2; 9 bases line up with TRBD1. The germline gives CDR1 SGHTA, CDR2 FQGNSA. V was clipped by 3 bases and J by 4 bases; unmatched bases: 12. This CDR3 is built from 17 residues. In DNA, the CDR3 is TGTGCCAGCAGCTTCCTAGGGACAGGGAGGAGGTCCACTGAAGCTTTCTTT. Translated, it gives CASSFLGTGRRSTEAFF.

V is TRBV5-1 and J is TRBJ1-2; 7 positions match TRBD1. After removal of 0 bases from V and 7 bases from J, the junction contained 9 bases not matched to a gene. The CDR3 contains 15 residues. Germline loops: CDR1 SGHRS, CDR2 YFSETQ. The chain's CDR3 is CASSLDVGAGGGYTF. The CDR3 bases are TGCGCCAGCAGCTTGGACGTCGGGGCAGGGGGTGGCTACACCTTC.

The V gene is TRBV7-2, the J gene TRBJ2-1; D not certain. Germline CDR1 is SGHTA and CDR2 is FQGNSA. CDR3 length equals 14 residues. V dropped 1 base and J dropped 5 bases, with 9 bases sitting between them. The CDR3 DNA reads TGTGCCAGCAGCTTAGTCGGCGGAGACAATGAGCAGTTCTTC. Translated: CASSLVGGDNEQFF.

The rearrangement uses TRBV12-3 or TRBV12-4 and TRBJ2-3; no firm D call. Trimming took 5 bases from V and 9 from J, leaving 12 bases between them. The CDR3 runs to 12 residues. This CDR3 is CASSPPGSTQYF. The CDR3 DNA sequence: TGTGCCAGCAGTCCCCCTGGTAGCACGCAGTATTTT.

The gene calls are TRBV6-6 and TRBJ2-7, with 9 bases lining up with TRBD2. Trimming cost V 5 bases and J 10 bases; bases outside gene matches: 6. CDR1 MNHNY and CDR2 SVGAGI come from the germline V gene (reference sequence). The CDR3 spans 12 residues. In DNA form, the CDR3 reads TGTGCCAGCAGTCGGACTAGCGAATATCAGTACTTC. Encoded protein: CASSRTSEYQYF.

CDR3 sequence (DNA): TGTGCTAGTGGACCGACAGGGGTCCCCTACGAGCAGTACTTC. Protein: CASGPTGVPYEQYF. The gene calls are TRBV12-5 and TRBJ2-7; 8 bases agree with TRBD1. Germline values: CDR1 LGHNT, CDR2 FRNRAP. The J segment lost 2 bases and the V segment lost 6 bases, leaving 6 bases of the junction unmatched. The CDR3 is made up of 14 amino acids.

The V and J genes are TRBV28 and TRBJ1-2, with TRBD1 matching 7 bases. The CDR3 spans 13 residues. CDR1 is MDHEN, CDR2 SYDVKM, per germline. V gave up 4 bases and J gave up 3 bases; unmatched junction bases: 2. The CDR3 sequence is CASSSGQDYGYTF. The CDR3 nucleotides read TGTGCCAGCAGTTCAGGACAGGACTATGGCTACACCTTC.

The chain is built from TRBV7-9 and TRBJ1-4; D is possibly TRBD1 (6 bases). Per germline, CDR1 SEHNR and CDR2 FQNEAQ (reference sequence). The V and J ends lost 6 bases and 3 bases respectively, with 11 bases between them. CDR3 length: 14 residues. The CDR3 bases are TGTGCCAGCAGGCGGACAGTCTCTAATGAAAAACTGTTTTTT. Amino acid sequence: CASRRTVSNEKLFF.

This clone came up once. V gene TRBV12-3 or TRBV12-4 combines with J gene TRBJ1-1; 10 bases line up with TRBD1. The CDR3 extends over 13 amino acids. J gave up 4 bases and V 10 bases, and 6 bases lay outside the gene matches. This CDR3 reads CATTGTGVTEAFF. The CDR3 DNA reads TGTGCCACCACCGGGACAGGGGTCACTGAAGCTTTCTTT.

The rearrangement uses TRBV5-1 and TRBJ2-7; a possible D gene is TRBD1 (5 bases). This CDR3 spans 15 amino acids. Trimming left V 1 base short and J 0 bases short, with 11 bases between. CDR1 is SGHRS, CDR2 YFSETQ, per germline. Here the CDR3 reads CASSLSTAISYEQYF. In nucleotides, the CDR3 is TGCGCCAGCAGCTTGTCGACAGCTATCTCCTACGAGCAGTACTTC.

The chain couples TRBV28 to TRBJ2-3; D is perhaps TRBD1 (5 bases). V shed 6 bases and J shed 0 bases, with 10 bases lying between them. Per germline, CDR1 MDHEN and CDR2 SYDVKM. The CDR3 sequence is 14 residues long. CDR3 region: CASRSGSSTDTQYF. Written as DNA, the CDR3 is TGTGCCAGCAGATCAGGGTCTAGCACAGATACGCAGTATTTT.

This clone was seen only once. This chain connects TRBV12-3 or TRBV12-4 to TRBJ2-2; the D is unclear. Trimming took off 8 bases at V and 4 bases at J, with 11 bases between the two ends. The CDR3 spans 13 residues. DNA of the CDR3: TGTGCCAGCGTAACCTTCGGCACCGGGGAGCTGTTTTTT. It encodes CASVTFGTGELFF.

The chain combines TRBV10-3 with TRBJ2-5, with a possible D match to TRBD1 (5 bases). The CDR3 covers 13 residues. The germline V gene encodes CDR1 ENHRY and CDR2 SYGVKD. The V end lost 4 bases, the J end lost 2 bases, and 8 bases lay between the germline ends. The CDR3 sequence: CAISATEQETQYF. The CDR3 bases are TGTGCCATCAGTGCGACAGAACAAGAGACCCAGTACTTC.

The chain links TRBV5-6 to TRBJ2-7; 7 nucleotides agree with TRBD2. Germline trimming cut 6 bases from V and 1 base from J; bases unmatched to any gene: 7. The CDR3 spans 14 residues. Germline V gene lookup returns CDR1 SGHDT and CDR2 YYEEEE. CDR3 sequence reads: CASTFEGGSYEQYF. Written as DNA, the CDR3 is TGTGCCAGCACTTTTGAGGGAGGGTCCTACGAGCAGTACTTC.

CDR3 in amino acids: CASRGAGGPTKTQYF. The DNA of the CDR3 is TGTGCCAGCAGGGGGGCGGGAGGGCCCACGAAGACCCAGTACTTC. The rearrangement uses TRBV6-5 and TRBJ2-5, with TRBD2 matching over 9 bases. The germline V gene has CDR1 MNHEY and CDR2 SVGAGI. After removal of 6 bases from V and 6 bases from J, the junction contained 11 bases not matched to a gene. There are 15 residues in the CDR3.